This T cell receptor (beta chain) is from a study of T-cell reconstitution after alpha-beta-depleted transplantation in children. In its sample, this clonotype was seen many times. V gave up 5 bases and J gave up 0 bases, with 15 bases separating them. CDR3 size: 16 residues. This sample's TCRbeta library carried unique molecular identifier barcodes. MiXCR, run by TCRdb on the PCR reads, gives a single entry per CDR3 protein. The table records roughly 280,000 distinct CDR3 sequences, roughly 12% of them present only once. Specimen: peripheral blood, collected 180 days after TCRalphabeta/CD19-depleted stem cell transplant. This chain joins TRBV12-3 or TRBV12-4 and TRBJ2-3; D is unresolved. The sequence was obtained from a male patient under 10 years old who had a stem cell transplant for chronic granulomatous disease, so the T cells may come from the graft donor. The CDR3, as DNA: TGTGCCAGCAGTAATAAACATCAACCTAGCACAGATACGCAGTATTTT. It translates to CASSNKHQPSTDTQYF.